This T cell receptor (beta chain) was documented in a study of T cell responses to AZD1222 COVID-19 vaccine. To note about this clone: Its antigen is unknown.

The table came from immunoSEQ multiplex PCR; TCRdb's copy has only in-frame clones and leaves some out. Of some 130,000 clones listed, about 92% were seen once; the top ten hold more than 3%. Study conclusions and caveats: Donor demographics were predominantly white British with a female majority; clonal diversity may be underestimated. Spike-wide coverage was observed for vaccine-associated CD4 TCRs, with dominant responses at 160-218 and 743-854. The breadth and depth of Spike-specific TCRs increased once two AZD1222 doses had been given.

Per the germline V gene, CDR1 is SGHNT and CDR2 is YYREEE (reference sequence). V gave up 4 bases and J gave up 2 bases, with 9 bases separating them. This CDR3 region has 13 residues. The material sequenced was peripheral blood, taken 28 days after the second AZD1222 dose. The receptor comes from an adult who received the AZD1222 COVID-19 vaccine. The chain links TRBV5-4 to TRBJ2-5; possibly TRBD2 for D (5 bases). The CDR3 region is CASSGGLQETQYF. For the CDR3, the DNA is TGTGCCAGCAGCGGCGGGCTTCAAGAGACCCAGTACTTC.